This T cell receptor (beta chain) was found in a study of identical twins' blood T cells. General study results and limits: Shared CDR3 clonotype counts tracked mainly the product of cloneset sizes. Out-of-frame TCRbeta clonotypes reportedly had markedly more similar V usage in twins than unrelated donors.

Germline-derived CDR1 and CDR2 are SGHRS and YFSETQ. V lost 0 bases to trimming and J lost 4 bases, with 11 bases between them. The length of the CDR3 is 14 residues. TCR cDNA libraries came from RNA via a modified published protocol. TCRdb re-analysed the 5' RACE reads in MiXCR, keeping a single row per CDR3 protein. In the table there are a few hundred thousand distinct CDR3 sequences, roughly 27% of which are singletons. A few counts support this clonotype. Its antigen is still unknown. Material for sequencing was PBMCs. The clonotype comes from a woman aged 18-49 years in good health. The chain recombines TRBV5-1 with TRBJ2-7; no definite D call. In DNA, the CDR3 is TGCGCCAGCAGCTTGGAGGCCTCGGCTTACGAGCAGTACTTC. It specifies CASSLEASAYEQYF.